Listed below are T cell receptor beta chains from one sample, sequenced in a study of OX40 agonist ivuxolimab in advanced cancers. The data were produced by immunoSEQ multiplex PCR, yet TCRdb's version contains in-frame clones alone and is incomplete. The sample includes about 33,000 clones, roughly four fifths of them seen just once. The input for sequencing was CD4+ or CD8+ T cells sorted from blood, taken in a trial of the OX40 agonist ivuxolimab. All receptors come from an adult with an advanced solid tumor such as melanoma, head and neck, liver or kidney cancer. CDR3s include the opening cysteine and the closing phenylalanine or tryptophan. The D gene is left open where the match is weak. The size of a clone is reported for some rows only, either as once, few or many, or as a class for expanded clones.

TGTGCCAGGAGTATCCTAGCCAAAAACATTCAGTACTTC,CARSILAKNIQYF,TRBJ2-4,.,13,.,TRBV21-1
TGTGCCAGCAGTCGGGACGGCTACTATGGCTACACCTTC,CASSRDGYYGYTF,TRBJ1-2,.,13,.,TRBV6-1
TGTGCCAGCAGTCGATTTCGGACAGCATCTGGAAACACCATATATTTT,CASSRFRTASGNTIYF,TRBJ1-3,.,16,.,TRBV11-2
TGTGCCAGCAGAGACAGGTCAAGGGATACGCAGTATTTT,CASRDRSRDTQYF,TRBJ2-3,.,13,.,TRBV6-1
TGTGCCAGCAGCAATTCCTTGGGACTAGCGGGGGGGGCGCCCGGGGAGCTGTTTTTT,CASSNSLGLAGGAPGELFF,TRBJ2-2,.,19,TRBD2,TRBV27
TGTGCCAGCAGCGAGGCTAGAAACACTGAAGCTTTCTTT,CASSEARNTEAFF,TRBJ1-1,.,13,.,TRBV7-3
TGTGCCAGCAGCGCCGGGGACCGGGATCGCTACACCTTC,CASSAGDRDRYTF,TRBJ1-2,once,13,.,TRBV27
TGTGCCAGTAGTACGGACTATTGGACAGATACGCAGTATTTT,CASSTDYWTDTQYF,TRBJ2-3,.,14,.,TRBV19
TGTGCCAGCAGTTACGGGCAATCCCTCACCCGGGGTGGCTACACCTTC,CASSYGQSLTRGGYTF,TRBJ1-2,.,16,.,TRBV6-5
TGTGCCAGCAGCCAGAAGGACCTCGGAAACACCATATATTTT,CASSQKDLGNTIYF,TRBJ1-3,.,14,.,TRBV5-4
TGTGCCAGCAGCTTATTTATGTCAGGGGGCGAGACCCAGTACTTC,CASSLFMSGGETQYF,TRBJ2-5,.,15,TRBD1,TRBV7-6
TGCGCCAGCAGCCCACAAGACGGAAACTATGGCTACACCTTC,CASSPQDGNYGYTF,TRBJ1-2,.,14,.,TRBV5-1
TGTGCCACCGCCGGGGATTATAGCAATCAGCCCCAGCATTTT,CATAGDYSNQPQHF,TRBJ1-5,.,14,.,TRBV6-6
TGTGCCAGTAGTATCAAGATTAACTATGGCTACACCTTC,CASSIKINYGYTF,TRBJ1-2,many,13,.,TRBV19
TGTGCCAGCAGCCCAGGGGGCGTAAATGGCTACACCTTC,CASSPGGVNGYTF,TRBJ1-2,.,13,TRBD1,TRBV7-2
TGTGCCAGCAGCCCGAGACCGAAAAGCGGGGGGCTCCAAGATACGCAGTATTTT,CASSPRPKSGGLQDTQYF,TRBJ2-3,.,18,TRBD2,TRBV7-6
TGTGCCAGCAGCCAAGGGACAGGGAGCGTGGATCAGCCCCAGCATTTT,CASSQGTGSVDQPQHF,TRBJ1-5,.,16,TRBD1,TRBV4-2
TGTGCCAGCAGTCTGCAGGGGGCAAGTAATTCACCCCTCCACTTT,CASSLQGASNSPLHF,TRBJ1-6,.,15,TRBD1,TRBV6-1
TGTGCCAGCAGCCAAACGTCAGGGACTAGCGGGGGTCTCCAAGAGACCCAGTACTTC,CASSQTSGTSGGLQETQYF,TRBJ2-5,.,19,TRBD2,TRBV4-2
TGTGCCAGCAGTGAACCCGATACGCAGTATTTT,CASSEPDTQYF,TRBJ2-3,.,11,.,TRBV6-1
TGCGCCAGCAGCCAAGAACCCGGGACAGGGGGCCGGCAGCCCCAGCATTTT,CASSQEPGTGGRQPQHF,TRBJ1-5,.,17,TRBD1,TRBV4-1
TGTGCCAGCAGCTTGGAGGGGCTTGGTGGCTACACCTTC,CASSLEGLGGYTF,TRBJ1-2,.,13,.,TRBV5-5
TGTGCCCACGGGGTAAACTATGGCTACACCTTC,CAHGVNYGYTF,TRBJ1-2,.,11,.,TRBV6-6
TGTGCCAGCAGCTTTAAGGGGGAGGATACGCAGTATTTT,CASSFKGEDTQYF,TRBJ2-3,.,13,.,TRBV7-8
TGTGCCAGCAGTGCGCAACAGGGGCATGGCTACACCTTC,CASSAQQGHGYTF,TRBJ1-2,.,13,TRBD1,TRBV6-4
TGTGCCAGCAGTAGGACAGCCCAAGAGACCCAGTACTTC,CASSRTAQETQYF,TRBJ2-5,.,13,.,TRBV2
TGTGCCAGCAGCTTACAGGGGGCTAGTTACAATGAGCAGTTCTTC,CASSLQGASYNEQFF,TRBJ2-1,.,15,TRBD1,TRBV7-9
TGTGCCAGCAGCATACGGGGACAGGGCCCGTCGGGAAACACCATATATTTT,CASSIRGQGPSGNTIYF,TRBJ1-3,.,17,TRBD1,TRBV7-8
TGCGCCAGCAAGGTCGAGCAGGGGAATGAAAAACTGTTTTTT,CASKVEQGNEKLFF,TRBJ1-4,.,14,.,TRBV5-1
TGCAGCGTTGTTTGGGGGGAGGGAAACACCATATATTTT,CSVVWGEGNTIYF,TRBJ1-3,.,13,.,TRBV29-1
TGTGCCAGCAGTCACGGGACTAACTCCTACGAGCAGTACTTC,CASSHGTNSYEQYF,TRBJ2-7,.,14,TRBD2,TRBV6-1
TGTGCCAGCTCCCTAGGGACAGGGGATGTCTACGAGCAGTACTTC,CASSLGTGDVYEQYF,TRBJ2-7,few,15,TRBD1,TRBV27
TGTGCCAGCAGTTACATTGGAGGATATGGCTACACCTTC,CASSYIGGYGYTF,TRBJ1-2,.,13,.,TRBV6-5
TGTGCCAGTAGTATTTTGGGACAGGGTTATGGCTACACCTTC,CASSILGQGYGYTF,TRBJ1-2,.,14,TRBD1,TRBV19
TGTGCCTGGAGACCCGGGTCGGCGGGTTCACCCCTCCACTTT,CAWRPGSAGSPLHF,TRBJ1-6,.,14,.,TRBV30
TGTGCCAGCAGCCGGGGACAGGGAATAATGGACACTGAAGCTTTCTTT,CASSRGQGIMDTEAFF,TRBJ1-1,once,16,TRBD1,TRBV11-2
TGCGCCAGCAGCTTCGATCCGGGACCCCGGGCCACCGGGGAGCTGTTTTTT,CASSFDPGPRATGELFF,TRBJ2-2,.,17,.,TRBV5-1
TGTGCCACCAGCAGAGTACTGCAAGATGGCTACACCTTC,CATSRVLQDGYTF,TRBJ1-2,.,13,.,TRBV15
TGTGCCAGCCGAAGGACAGGGGCTTACAATTCACCCCTCCACTTT,CASRRTGAYNSPLHF,TRBJ1-6,.,15,TRBD1,TRBV7-9
TGCGCCAGCAGCTTGGGACTAGCGGAGTCCACAGATACGCAGTATTTT,CASSLGLAESTDTQYF,TRBJ2-3,.,16,TRBD2,TRBV5-1
TGTGCCAGCACCCAGAGGGGGGTTTACAATGAGCAGTTCTTC,CASTQRGVYNEQFF,TRBJ2-1,.,14,.,TRBV7-8
TGTGCCTGGACCCGGACAGCTGGAAACACCATATATTTT,CAWTRTAGNTIYF,TRBJ1-3,few,13,.,TRBV30
TGCAGCGTTGAACCTAGCGGGGGGATACAAGAGACCCAGTACTTC,CSVEPSGGIQETQYF,TRBJ2-5,.,15,TRBD2,TRBV29-1
TGCAGCGTTGGCGGGGTCAGCAATTATGGCTACACCTTC,CSVGGVSNYGYTF,TRBJ1-2,.,13,.,TRBV29-1
TGCGCCAGCAGGTCGGACGGAGTCTCTGGAAACACCATATATTTT,CASRSDGVSGNTIYF,TRBJ1-3,.,15,.,TRBV5-1